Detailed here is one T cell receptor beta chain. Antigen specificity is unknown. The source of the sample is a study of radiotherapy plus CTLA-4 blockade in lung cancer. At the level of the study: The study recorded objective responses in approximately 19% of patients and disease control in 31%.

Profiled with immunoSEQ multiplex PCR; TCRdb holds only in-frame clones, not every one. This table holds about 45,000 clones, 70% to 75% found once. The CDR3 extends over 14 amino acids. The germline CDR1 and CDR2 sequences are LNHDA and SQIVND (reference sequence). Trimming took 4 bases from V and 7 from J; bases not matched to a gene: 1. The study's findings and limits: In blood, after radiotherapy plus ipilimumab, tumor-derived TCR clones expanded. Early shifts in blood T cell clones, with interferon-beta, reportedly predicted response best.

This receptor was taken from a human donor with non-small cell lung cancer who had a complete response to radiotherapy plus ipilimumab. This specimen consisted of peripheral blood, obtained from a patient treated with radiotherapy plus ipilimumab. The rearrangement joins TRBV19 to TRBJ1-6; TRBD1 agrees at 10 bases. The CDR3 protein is CASSRDRGNSPLHF. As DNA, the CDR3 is TGTGCCAGTAGTAGGGACAGGGGAAATTCACCCCTCCACTTT.